Listed below are T cell receptor beta chains from one sample, sequenced in a study of read filtering for tumor transcriptome and immune sequencing. TCRdb processed the reads anew with MiXCR; each CDR3 protein has one entry. This sample yields 40,000 or so distinct CDR3 sequences, of which around an eighth are seen a single time; around 6.5% belongs to the top ten. The sequencing sample was made of a population of CD138-negative cells sorted from bone marrow. The source is a donor at least 40 years old with multiple myeloma. CDR3s include the opening cysteine and the closing phenylalanine or tryptophan. D genes are given only for firm matches. Clone size, where shown, is once, few, many, or a class for clones that have expanded.

j_call	v_call	d_call	cdr3_length	clone_size	cdr3_nt	cdr3_aa
TRBJ1-3	TRBV6-6	-	14	many	TGTGCCAGCAGTTACTCGGGGTCTGGAAACACCATATATTTT	CASSYSGSGNTIYF
TRBJ2-1	TRBV7-2	TRBD2	14	many	TGTGCCAGCAGCTCCCGGACTAGCGGGGGTGAGCAGTTCTTC	CASSSRTSGGEQFF
TRBJ2-1	TRBV19	TRBD2	15	many	TGTGCCAGTAGTTCGACTAGCGGGAGGGCGAATGAGCAGTTCTTC	CASSSTSGRANEQFF
TRBJ2-3	TRBV5-1	-	15	many	TGCGCCAGCAGCTTGGACGTGGGAACCACAGATACGCAGTATTTT	CASSLDVGTTDTQYF
TRBJ2-3	TRBV20-1	-	15	many	TGCAGTGCTATTCGAAACGGTGGAAGCACAGATACGCAGTATTTT	CSAIRNGGSTDTQYF
TRBJ1-1	TRBV10-3	TRBD1	13	many	TGTGCCATCAGACAGGGGGAGGGCACTGAAGCTTTCTTT	CAIRQGEGTEAFF
TRBJ2-2	TRBV23-1	-	15	few	TGCGCCAGCAGTCAACCCAGGGGCGGCACCGGGGAGCTGTTTTTT	CASSQPRGGTGELFF
TRBJ1-3	TRBV7-9	TRBD1	15	many	TGTGCCAGCAGCATACAGACAGGGACTGGAAACACCATATATTTT	CASSIQTGTGNTIYF
TRBJ1-6	TRBV5-1	TRBD1	15	many	TGCGCCAGCAGCATAGGACAGGGCGGTCATTCACCCCTCCACTTT	CASSIGQGGHSPLHF
TRBJ1-6	TRBV4-1	-	14	many	TGCGCCAGCAGCCAAGCCGGGACAATACCAACCCTCCACTTT	CASSQAGTIPTLHF
TRBJ2-2	TRBV24-1	-	12	few	TGTGCCACCAGTGATTTTCGGGGGGAGCTGTTTTTT	CATSDFRGELFF
TRBJ2-3	TRBV5-1	TRBD2	15	-	TGCGCCAGCAGCTTACGAACGGGGGGGGCAGATACGCAGTATTTT	CASSLRTGGADTQYF
TRBJ1-4	TRBV12-5	TRBD1	13	-	TGTGCCAGCAGTTTTCGACAGGGTGAAAAACTGTTTTTT	CASSFRQGEKLFF
TRBJ2-2	TRBV12-3/TRBV12-4	-	13	many	TGTGCCAGCAGTACCCGGAGGTCCGGGGAGCTGTTTTTT	CASSTRRSGELFF
TRBJ2-2	TRBV7-9	TRBD2	16	many	TGTGCCAGCAGCAAGGGACTAGCGGCGAACACCGGGGAGCTGTTTTTT	CASSKGLAANTGELFF
TRBJ1-5	TRBV5-1	TRBD1	17	many	TGCGCCAGCAGCTTGGGGCTGACAGGGGGGGTCAATCAGCCCCAGCATTTT	CASSLGLTGGVNQPQHF
TRBJ2-7	TRBV20-1	-	11	many	TGCAGTGCTATGAGGACGAACGAGCAGTACTTC	CSAMRTNEQYF
TRBJ1-3	TRBV10-3	-	18	many	TGTGCCATCAGTGATCCCTCCCTCAAATTCTACGACAGAAACACCATATATTTT	CAISDPSLKFYDRNTIYF
TRBJ2-7	TRBV4-2	-	13	many	TGTGCCAGCAGCCAAGACCTCCAGGCAGAGCAGTACTTC	CASSQDLQAEQYF
TRBJ1-5	TRBV15	-	15	few	TGTGCCACCAGCAGAGATCGGGGGGACGGGCAGCCCCAGCATTTT	CATSRDRGDGQPQHF
TRBJ2-1	TRBV5-1	TRBD2	15	many	TGCGCCAGCAGCATCGGACTAGCGGGGGTCAATGAGCAGTTCTTC	CASSIGLAGVNEQFF
TRBJ1-5	TRBV19	-	14	many	TGTGCCAGTAGTGGGATGGGTAGCAATCAGCCCCAGCATTTT	CASSGMGSNQPQHF
TRBJ1-5	TRBV27	-	16	few	TGTGCCAGCAGTTCTAATAGTGGGGGGATTCATCAGCCCCAGCATTTT	CASSSNSGGIHQPQHF
TRBJ2-5	TRBV10-3	TRBD2	15	-	TGTGCCATCAGTGAGTCGATTGGCGGGGGAGAGACCCAGTACTTC	CAISESIGGGETQYF
TRBJ2-7	TRBV11-2	TRBD1	14	many	TGTGCCAGCAGCTTAGGGGACAGATCCTACGAGCAGTACTTC	CASSLGDRSYEQYF
TRBJ1-1	TRBV28	-	12	many	TGTGCCAGCAAGACAGGGAACACTGAAGCTTTCTTT	CASKTGNTEAFF
TRBJ2-1	TRBV20-1	TRBD2	22	many	TGCAGTGCTCCCCCGGGGCTATTATTTAGGCTAGCGGGGGAGCACTCCTACAATGAGCAGTTCTTC	CSAPPGLLFRLAGEHSYNEQFF
TRBJ1-6	TRBV7-3	-	16	many	TGTGCCAGCAGCTTGGTCGGACAGTCTTATAATTCACCCCTCCACTTT	CASSLVGQSYNSPLHF
TRBJ2-1	TRBV9	-	15	many	TGTGCCAGCAGCCCGAGGGGGGATTCCTACAATGAGCAGTTCTTC	CASSPRGDSYNEQFF
TRBJ1-2	TRBV7-2	TRBD1	16	many	TGTGCCAGCAGCTTAGGAGGGACAGGGACTACCTATGGCTACACCTTC	CASSLGGTGTTYGYTF
TRBJ2-4	TRBV12-3/TRBV12-4	TRBD2	14	many	TGTGCCAGCAGTTTAACGACTAGCAGGAACATTCAGTACTTC	CASSLTTSRNIQYF
TRBJ2-5	TRBV7-8	-	15	many	TGTGCCAGCAGCTTATTTTTGCGGGGACAAGAGACCCAGTACTTC	CASSLFLRGQETQYF
TRBJ2-5	TRBV18	-	15	-	TGTGCCAGCTCACCGAGGACAGATTCACAAGAGACCCAGTACTTC	CASSPRTDSQETQYF
TRBJ2-5	TRBV4-2	-	13	many	TGTGCCAGCAGCCAAGATAGGGGAGAGACCCAGTACTTC	CASSQDRGETQYF
TRBJ1-2	TRBV15	-	14	-	TGTGCCATCAGCAGAGATCGGAGTTTCTATGGCTACACCTTC	CAISRDRSFYGYTF
TRBJ2-3	TRBV29-1	-	16	many	TGCAGCGTTGGATATGGCAGGGGAAAAGGTAGCGGTACGCAGTATTTT	CSVGYGRGKGSGTQYF
TRBJ2-3	TRBV11-2	-	12	many	TGTGCCAGCAGCTTAGGGGAAAGGGCGCAGTATTTT	CASSLGERAQYF
TRBJ1-3	TRBV12-3/TRBV12-4	-	14	many	TGTGCCAGCAGTCCCGGGAGGACCGTAAACACCATATATTTT	CASSPGRTVNTIYF
TRBJ1-1	TRBV12-3/TRBV12-4	TRBD1	11	many	TGTGCCAGCAGGGACAGGGCTGAAGCTTTCTTT	CASRDRAEAFF
TRBJ2-3	TRBV19	-	16	many	TGTGCCAGTAGTATACTGAGGGACGACCCCACAGATACGCAGTATTTT	CASSILRDDPTDTQYF